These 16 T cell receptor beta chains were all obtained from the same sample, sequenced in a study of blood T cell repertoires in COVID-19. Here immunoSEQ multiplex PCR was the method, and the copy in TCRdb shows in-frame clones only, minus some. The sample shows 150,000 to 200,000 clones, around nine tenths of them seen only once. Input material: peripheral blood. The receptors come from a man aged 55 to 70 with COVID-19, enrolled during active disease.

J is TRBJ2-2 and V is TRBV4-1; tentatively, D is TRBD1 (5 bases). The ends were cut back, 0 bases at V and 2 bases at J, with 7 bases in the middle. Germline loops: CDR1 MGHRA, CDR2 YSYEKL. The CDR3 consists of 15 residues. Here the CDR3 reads CASSQDGANTGELFF. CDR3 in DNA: TGCGCCAGCAGCCAAGATGGGGCCAACACCGGGGAGCTGTTTTTT.

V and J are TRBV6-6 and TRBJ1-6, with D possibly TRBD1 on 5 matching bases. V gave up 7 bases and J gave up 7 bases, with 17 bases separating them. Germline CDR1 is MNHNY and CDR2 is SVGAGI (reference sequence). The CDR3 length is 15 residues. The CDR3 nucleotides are TGTGCCAGCACCCCCAGGGAAATGGTAAATTCACCCCTCCACTTT. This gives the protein CASTPREMVNSPLHF.

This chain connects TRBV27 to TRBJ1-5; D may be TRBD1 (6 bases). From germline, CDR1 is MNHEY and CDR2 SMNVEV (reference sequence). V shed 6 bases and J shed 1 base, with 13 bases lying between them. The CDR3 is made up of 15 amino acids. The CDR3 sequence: CASSPGGASNQPQHF. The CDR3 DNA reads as TGTGCCAGCAGCCCTGGGGGGGCAAGCAATCAGCCCCAGCATTTT.

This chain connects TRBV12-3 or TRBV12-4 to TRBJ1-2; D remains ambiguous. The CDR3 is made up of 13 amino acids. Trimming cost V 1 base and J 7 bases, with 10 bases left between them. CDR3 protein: CASSLGGQAGYTF. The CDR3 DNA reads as TGTGCCAGCAGTTTAGGAGGGCAGGCTGGCTACACCTTC.

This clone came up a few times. DNA for the CDR3: TGTGCCTGGAGTGGGGCCGCTTTCAATGAGCAGTTCTTC. It encodes CAWSGAAFNEQFF. This chain links TRBV30 with TRBJ2-1; D not certain. Germline V gene data show CDR1 as GTSNPN and CDR2 as SVGIG (reference sequence). Deletions cut 1 base from V and 6 bases from J, with 10 bases between. There are 13 residues in the CDR3.

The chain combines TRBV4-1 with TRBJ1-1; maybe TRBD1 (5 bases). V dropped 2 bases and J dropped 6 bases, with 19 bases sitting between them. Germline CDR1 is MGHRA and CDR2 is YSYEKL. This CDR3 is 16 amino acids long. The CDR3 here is CASSQSHRNLGAEAFF. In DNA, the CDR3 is TGCGCCAGCAGCCAATCCCACAGGAACCTGGGCGCTGAAGCTTTCTTT.

The chain's CDR3 is CASSTSTGISGNTIYF. The DNA for the CDR3 is TGTGCCAGTAGTACTTCGACAGGCATCTCTGGAAACACCATATATTTT. The chain has TRBV19 and TRBJ1-3; D might be TRBD1 (6 bases). Germline CDR1 and CDR2: LNHDA and SQIVND (reference sequence). There are 16 residues in the CDR3. With 4 bases removed from V and 0 bases from J, the gap between germline ends came to 13 bases.

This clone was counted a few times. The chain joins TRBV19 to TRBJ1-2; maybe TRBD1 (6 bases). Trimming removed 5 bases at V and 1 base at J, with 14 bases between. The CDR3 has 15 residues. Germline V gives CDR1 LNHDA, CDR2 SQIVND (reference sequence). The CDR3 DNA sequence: TGTGCCAGTAGTCGAACTCCGGACAGTAACTATGGCTACACCTTC. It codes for CASSRTPDSNYGYTF.

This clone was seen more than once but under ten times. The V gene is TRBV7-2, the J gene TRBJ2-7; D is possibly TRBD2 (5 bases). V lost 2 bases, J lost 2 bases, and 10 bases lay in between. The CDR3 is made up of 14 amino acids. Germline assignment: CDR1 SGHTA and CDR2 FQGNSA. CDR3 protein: CASSLSSATYEQYF. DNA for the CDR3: TGTGCCAGCAGCTTAAGTAGCGCAACCTACGAGCAGTACTTC. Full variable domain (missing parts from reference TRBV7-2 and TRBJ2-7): GAGVSQSPSNKVTEKGKDVELRCDPISGHTALYWYRQSLGQGLEFLIYFQGNSAPDKSGLPSDRFSAERTGGSVSTLTIQRTQQEDSAVYLCASSLSSATYEQYFGPGTRLTVT.

For the CDR3, the DNA is TGTGCCAGCAGCTTAACCGGGGCGGGAGCGGACACCGGGGAGCTGTTTTTT. Translation: CASSLTGAGADTGELFF. The genes are TRBV7-3 and TRBJ2-2, with 7 positions matching TRBD2. Trimming at V came to 0 bases and at J to 3 bases, leaving 7 bases not matched to a gene. Looked up from germline, CDR1 is SGHTA and CDR2 is FQGTGA. The length of the CDR3 is 17 residues.

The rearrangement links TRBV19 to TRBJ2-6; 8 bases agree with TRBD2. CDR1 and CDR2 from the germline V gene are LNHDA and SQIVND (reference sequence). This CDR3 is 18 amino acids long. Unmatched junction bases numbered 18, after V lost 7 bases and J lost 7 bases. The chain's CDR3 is CASTPGAGGSTLANVLTF. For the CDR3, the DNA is TGTGCCAGTACCCCCGGTGCGGGAGGCTCCACCCTCGCCAACGTCCTGACTTTC.

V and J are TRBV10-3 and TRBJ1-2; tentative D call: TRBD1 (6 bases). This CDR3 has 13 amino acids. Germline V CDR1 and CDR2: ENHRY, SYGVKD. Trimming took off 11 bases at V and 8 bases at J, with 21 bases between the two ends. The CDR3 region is CASSSGGAQGYTF. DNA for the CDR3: TGTGCCTCAAGTTCGGGGGGGGCGCAAGGCTACACCTTC.

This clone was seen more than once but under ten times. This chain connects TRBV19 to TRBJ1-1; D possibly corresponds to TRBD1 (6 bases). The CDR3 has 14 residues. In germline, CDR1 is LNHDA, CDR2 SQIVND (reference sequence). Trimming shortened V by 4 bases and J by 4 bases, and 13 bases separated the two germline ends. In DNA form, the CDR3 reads TGTGCCAGTAGTAAGTTCCAGGGGAGCACTGAAGCTTTCTTT. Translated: CASSKFQGSTEAFF.

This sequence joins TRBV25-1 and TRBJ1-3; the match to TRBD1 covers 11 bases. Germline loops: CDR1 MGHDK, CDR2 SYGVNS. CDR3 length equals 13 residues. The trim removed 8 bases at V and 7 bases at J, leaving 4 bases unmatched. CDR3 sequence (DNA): TGTGCCAGCGCGGACAGGGGGCCGAACACCATATATTTT. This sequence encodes CASADRGPNTIYF.

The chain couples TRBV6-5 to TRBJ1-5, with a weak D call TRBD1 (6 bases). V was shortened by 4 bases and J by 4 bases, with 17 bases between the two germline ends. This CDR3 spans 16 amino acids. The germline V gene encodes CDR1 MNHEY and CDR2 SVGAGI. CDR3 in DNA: TGTGCCAGCAGTTCCACAGGGACCGGGAGGAATCAGCCCCAGCATTTT. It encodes CASSSTGTGRNQPQHF.

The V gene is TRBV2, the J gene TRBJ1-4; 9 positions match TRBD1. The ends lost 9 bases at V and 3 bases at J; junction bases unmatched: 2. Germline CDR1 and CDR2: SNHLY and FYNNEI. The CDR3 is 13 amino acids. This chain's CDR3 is CARGTGPNEKLFF. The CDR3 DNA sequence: TGTGCCAGGGGGACAGGGCCTAATGAAAAACTGTTTTTT.